The entry that follows covers one TCR beta chain sequence. What it recognizes is unknown. This record belongs to a study of CXCR3-negative and CXCR3-positive naive CD8 T cells. Study-wide points: The TRB CDR3s that CXCR3-positive naive cells carried were more hydrophobic than those of CXCR3-negative naive cells. Comparison of naive CXCR3-negative and CXCR3-positive cells revealed similar TRBV-TRBJ usage, while memory cells differed.

Triplicates of about 270,000 cells were sorted from each CD8+ T cell subset. This CDR3 spans 18 amino acids. In germline, CDR1 is MDHEN, CDR2 SYDVKM. Through 5' RACE with UMI labels, the TRB cDNA libraries were prepared. After re-calling the 5' RACE reads, TCRdb lists one entry per CDR3 protein, DNA absent. This listing includes tens of thousands of distinct CDR3 sequences. Sequencing was performed on naive CXCR3+ CD8+ T cells from blood. As to subset: CD45RO-CCR7+CD27+CD95- naive CD8+ T cells expressing CXCR3 (TNR3+). The chain is built from TRBV28 and TRBJ1-5. This TCR came from a human donor in good health. Some clones in this sample may be carry-over from other donors' samples. CDR3 region: CASSPEGPVPISNQPQHF.